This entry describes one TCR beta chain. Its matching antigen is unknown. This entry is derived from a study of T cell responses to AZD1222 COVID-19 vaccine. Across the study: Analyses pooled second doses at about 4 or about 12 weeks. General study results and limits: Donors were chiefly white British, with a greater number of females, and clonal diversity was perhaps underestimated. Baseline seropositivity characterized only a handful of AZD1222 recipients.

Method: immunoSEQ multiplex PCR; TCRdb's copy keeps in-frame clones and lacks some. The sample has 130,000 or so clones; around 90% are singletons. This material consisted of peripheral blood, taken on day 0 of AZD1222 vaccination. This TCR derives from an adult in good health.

The CDR3 DNA reads as TGTGCCAGCAGGAGGGCTAGCGGAGAGACCCAGTACTTC. Amino acids: CASRRASGETQYF. The rearrangement links TRBV2 to TRBJ2-5; 7 bases agree with TRBD2. The CDR3 extends over 13 amino acids. Per the germline V gene, CDR1 is SNHLY and CDR2 is FYNNEI. The V and J ends lost 6 bases and 4 bases, in that order; junction bases with no gene match: 5.